The sequence of this T cell receptor (beta chain) was determined in a study of T cells after yellow fever vaccination. Study information: Low-cell-number fractions underwent preparation using SMART-Seq v4 Ultra Low Input.

This clonotype was seen a handful of times. The antigen is undetermined. Study results and limitations: CD4 and CD8 compartments shared a small share of clonotypes.

With 6 bases removed from V and 6 bases from J, the gap between germline ends came to 14 bases. This CDR3 is 13 amino acids long. CDR1 is DFQATT, CDR2 SNEGSKA, per germline (reference sequence). TCRdb reprocessed the 5' RACE reads with MiXCR, giving one entry per CDR3 protein. The sample records some 300,000 distinct CDR3 sequences, around 9.3% being singletons. Material: CD4+ T cells sorted from PBMCs, obtained 5 days after the yellow fever booster vaccination. The chain carries TRBV20-1 and TRBJ1-4; D remains unclear. This receptor was identified in a young man who received the YFV17D yellow fever vaccine. The CDR3 sequence is CSAPDQLDEKLFF. As DNA, the CDR3 is TGCAGTGCGCCCGACCAGTTGGATGAAAAACTGTTTTTT.